This T cell receptor (beta chain) comes out of a study of OX40 agonist ivuxolimab in advanced cancers. About the full investigation: Ivuxolimab was a fully human IgG2 agonistic monoclonal antibody targeting the costimulatory receptor OX40 (CD134). Peripheral TCRbeta sequencing was intended to test whether TCR sequence diversity was altered and clonal T-cell expansion was caused by ivuxolimab. The paper covers the monotherapy dose-escalation part of the phase I ivuxolimab trial, which included N ≈ 54 patients. Patients were allowed to have had prior anti-PD-1, anti-PD-L1 or anti-CTLA-4 therapy, and approximately 37% of the dose-escalation patients had been treated with checkpoint inhibitors. In the dose-escalation cohort, 82.7% of patients were male, and the mean age was approximately 55 years, with a range of 23 to 79. Intravenous ivuxolimab was administered to patients every 2 weeks at six dose levels: 0.01, 0.1, 0.3, 1.5, 3 and 10 mg/kg. Among the 50 to 55 dose-escalation patients, some 19 had hepatocellular carcinoma, roughly 15 melanoma, 9 renal cell carcinoma and 9 head and neck cancer. Three dose-escalation patients achieved partial responses, one with hepatocellular carcinoma and two with cutaneous melanoma.

The trial excluded patients who had a history of autoimmune disease or who were on systemic immunosuppression. Peripheral blood for TCR sequencing was collected from all dose cohorts at baseline, on cycle 4 day 1, and on cycle 7 day 1. The samples were taken from a phase I, first-in-human, multicenter, open-label dose-escalation trial of ivuxolimab. The trial enrolled adults with locally advanced or metastatic head and neck squamous cell, hepatocellular, melanoma or renal cell carcinoma. Before TCR sequencing, CD4+ and CD8+ T cells were separately sorted from peripheral blood. CDR1 and CDR2 are drawn from the germline V gene: LGHNA, YSLEER. V is shortened by 3 bases, J by 3 bases, and the region joining them spans 15 bases. Including the terminal cysteine and phenylalanine, the CDR3 comprises 16 residues. CDR3 DNA only is kept here, 48 bases in frame from base 1. Summary of the overall study and its limitations: Partial responders in the 0.1-3.0 mg/kg groups had among the lowest normalized peripheral clonal expansion, especially among CD8+ T cells. Low levels of normalized T-cell clonal expansion were also seen in some patients who did not respond. After ivuxolimab, more expanded clones were found on average in CD8+ T cells than in CD4+ T cells. Clonal expansion of both CD4+ and CD8+ blood T cells was observed from baseline to week 6 at doses 0.1 to 3.0 mg/kg. Antigen specificity was not determined for the clonally expanded peripheral T cells.

Genomic DNA was extracted from sorted cells for sequencing of the TCRbeta CDR3 region. The immunoSEQ Assay was used for sequencing of TCRbeta CDR3 regions. TCRdb's version of the immuneACCESS table is confined to in-frame rearrangements and falls short of the full clone set. An unresolved V gene accounts for under half of the shortfall where checked; the remainder is of unknown origin. This sample lists more than 45,000 clones; approximately 86% were detected once. The ten top clones hold 10% to 12% of the sample. This clone was counted a single time. Its antigen remains undetermined. No clone much larger than this one lies a single base away; base qualities are absent.

The sequence joins TRBV4-3 to TRBJ2-4; TRBD2 is a possible D gene, resting on 5 matching bases. The sequence came from an adult with an advanced solid tumor such as melanoma, head and neck, liver or kidney cancer. The sequencing used CD4+ or CD8+ T cells sorted from blood, collected in a trial of the OX40 agonist ivuxolimab. Here the CDR3 is given as CASSQDLWEIKNIQYF. The nucleotides are TGCGCCAGCAGCCAGGACCTTTGGGAGATCAAAAACATTCAGTACTTC.